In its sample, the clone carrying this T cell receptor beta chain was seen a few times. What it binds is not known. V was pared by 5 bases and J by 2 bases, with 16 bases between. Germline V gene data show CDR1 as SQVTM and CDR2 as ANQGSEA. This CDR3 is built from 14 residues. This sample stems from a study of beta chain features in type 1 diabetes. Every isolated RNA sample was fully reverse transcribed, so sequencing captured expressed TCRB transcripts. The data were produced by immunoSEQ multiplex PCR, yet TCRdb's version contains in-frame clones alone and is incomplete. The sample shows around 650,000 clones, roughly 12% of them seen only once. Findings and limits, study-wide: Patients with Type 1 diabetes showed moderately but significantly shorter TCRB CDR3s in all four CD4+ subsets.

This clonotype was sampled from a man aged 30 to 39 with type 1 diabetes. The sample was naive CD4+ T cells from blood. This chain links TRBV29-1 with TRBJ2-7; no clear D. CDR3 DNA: TGCAGCGTTTCCCTCCTGACGGATACCTACGAGCAGTACTTC. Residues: CSVSLLTDTYEQYF.